This passage covers 28 T cell receptor beta chains from one sample sequenced in a study of chemoradiotherapy in HPV16-positive cancers. The protocol was immunoSEQ multiplex PCR, while the TCRdb copy is restricted to in-frame clones and leaves out a portion. The sample carries almost 15,000 clones, about 90% recorded once. The sample consisted of blood, taken from a patient who underwent chemoradiotherapy. These receptors all come from a human donor with HPV-associated anogenital cancer.

The V call is TRBV2, the J call TRBJ1-5; D is ambiguous. This CDR3 is 13 amino acids long. V was trimmed by 1 base and J by 3 bases, leaving 4 bases between them. CDR1 and CDR2 from the germline V gene are SNHLY and FYNNEI. CDR3 protein: CASSEGPNQPQHF. The CDR3 coding sequence is TGTGCCAGCAGTGAAGGGCCCAATCAGCCCCAGCATTTT. Complete variable domain (other parts from reference TRBV2 and TRBJ1-5): EPEVTQTPSHQVTQMGQEVILRCVPISNHLYFYWYRQILGQKVEFLVSFYNNEISEKSEIFDDQFSVERPDGSNFTLKIRSTKLEDSAMYFCASSEGPNQPQHFGDGTRLSIL.

V and J are TRBV6-5 and TRBJ2-1; 7 nucleotides agree with TRBD2. The CDR3 is 15 amino acids. Germline V gene sequence: CDR1 MNHEY, CDR2 SVGAGI. The trim removed 5 bases at V and 6 bases at J, leaving 10 bases unmatched. The CDR3 bases are TGTGCCAGCAGTCGACTAGCCCACGAGAGCAATGAGCAGTTCTTC. It specifies CASSRLAHESNEQFF.

The CDR3 here is CASSAGQLYGYTF. Written as DNA, the CDR3 is TGTGCCAGTAGTGCTGGACAGCTCTATGGCTACACCTTC. The chain is built from TRBV19 and TRBJ1-2; possible D gene TRBD1, 6 bases. V lost 5 bases to trimming and J lost 4 bases, with 11 bases between them. The CDR3 contains 13 residues. Looked up from germline, CDR1 is LNHDA and CDR2 is SQIVND (reference sequence). Full variable domain (outside the CDR3, taken from reference TRBV19 and TRBJ1-2): DGGITQSPKYLFRKEGQNVTLSCEQNLNHDAMYWYRQDPGQGLRLIYYSQIVNDFQKGDIAEGYSVSREKKESFPLTVTSAQKNPTAFYLCASSAGQLYGYTFGSGTRLTVV.

The chain couples TRBV11-3 to TRBJ2-1; D remains unclear. Germline V gene sequence: CDR1 SGHNT, CDR2 YENEEA. Trimming cost V 5 bases and J 7 bases, with 15 bases left between them. The length of the CDR3 is 14 residues. The CDR3 DNA is TGTGCCAGCAGCCCCGGATCTCCCGGAAATGAGCAGTTCTTC. The encoded protein is CASSPGSPGNEQFF.

V and J are TRBV5-4 and TRBJ1-5; D unresolved. Trimming shortened V by 2 bases and J by 4 bases, and 16 bases separated the two germline ends. This CDR3 contains 16 residues. Germline V gives CDR1 SGHNT, CDR2 YYREEE (reference sequence). CDR3 loop: CASSLCGPKVNQPQHF. In DNA, the CDR3 is TGTGCCAGCAGCTTATGCGGGCCCAAGGTAAATCAGCCCCAGCATTTT.

The V call is TRBV9, the J call TRBJ1-1, with D perhaps matching TRBD1 (6 bases). The CDR3 consists of 14 residues. Deletions cut 3 bases from V and 2 bases from J, with 11 bases between. Germline V gene data show CDR1 as SGDLS and CDR2 as YYNGEE. The CDR3 reads CASSGRTANTEAFF. As DNA, the CDR3 is TGTGCCAGCAGCGGACGGACAGCCAACACTGAAGCTTTCTTT.

This chain uses TRBV19 with TRBJ2-3; 9 bases agree with TRBD2. Germline assignment: CDR1 LNHDA and CDR2 SQIVND (reference sequence). J was trimmed by 0 bases and V by 7 bases; bases with no gene match: 5. The CDR3 length is 15 residues. CDR3 amino acids: CASTTSGRSTDTQYF. In nucleotides, the CDR3 is TGTGCCAGTACCACCAGCGGGAGGAGCACAGATACGCAGTATTTT. Combining the CDR3 with reference TRBV19 and TRBJ2-3 gives the whole variable domain DGGITQSPKYLFRKEGQNVTLSCEQNLNHDAMYWYRQDPGQGLRLIYYSQIVNDFQKGDIAEGYSVSREKKESFPLTVTSAQKNPTAFYLCASTTSGRSTDTQYFGPGTRLTVL.

The J gene is TRBJ2-1, the V gene TRBV7-9, with TRBD2 identical over 7 bases. Looked up from germline, CDR1 is SEHNR and CDR2 is FQNEAQ (reference sequence). The ends lost 5 bases at V and 9 bases at J; junction bases unmatched: 25. The CDR3 has 19 amino acids. The CDR3 coding sequence is TGTGCCAGCAGCCGAGCCGCGGGGGAACCCAAACTTGGAGCGGGTGAGCAGTTCTTC. Translated: CASSRAAGEPKLGAGEQFF.

The chain has TRBV5-6 and TRBJ1-3; D remains ambiguous. Germline values: CDR1 SGHDT, CDR2 YYEEEE. CDR3 length: 13 residues. V was clipped by 0 bases and J by 1 base, with 2 bases between them. DNA of the CDR3: TGTGCCAGCAGCTTGGATTCTGGAAACACCATATATTTT. Translation gives CASSLDSGNTIYF.

The chain employs TRBV27 and TRBJ1-2, with TRBD1 matching 7 bases. The CDR3 has 16 residues. Trimming took 3 bases from V and 8 from J; bases not matched to a gene: 15. Germline V gene sequence: CDR1 MNHEY, CDR2 SMNVEV (reference sequence). CDR3 bases: TGTGCCAGCAGTTTCTCACTCGGGACAGCCCGGAAGGGCTACACCTTC. Translating it yields CASSFSLGTARKGYTF.

The V and J genes are TRBV4-2 and TRBJ2-7; 7 bases agree with TRBD2. Germline V gene lookup returns CDR1 LGHNA and CDR2 YNFKEQ. This CDR3 comprises 16 residues. V shed 3 bases and J 1 base; nucleotides not matched to a gene: 9. The CDR3 protein is CASSQAASGSSYEQYF. The CDR3 region has the DNA TGTGCCAGCAGCCAGGCCGCTAGCGGTTCTTCCTACGAGCAGTACTTC.

CDR3: CASSPKLAGGPNEQFF. DNA of the CDR3: TGTGCCAGCTCACCAAAACTAGCGGGGGGGCCTAATGAGCAGTTCTTC. The chain couples TRBV18 to TRBJ2-1; 13 bases are a match to TRBD2. CDR3 length equals 16 residues. V lost 2 bases to trimming and J lost 7 bases; unmatched junction nucleotides: 5. In germline, CDR1 is KGHSH, CDR2 LQKENI.

The chain recombines TRBV5-4 with TRBJ2-3; D might be TRBD2 (6 bases). The CDR3 is 14 amino acids. Looked up from germline, CDR1 is SGHNT and CDR2 is YYREEE (reference sequence). Between the trimmed V and J ends, which lost 2 bases and 2 bases, there was a span of 9 bases. The CDR3 protein is CASSFGGSTDTQYF. The CDR3 nucleotides are TGTGCCAGCAGCTTTGGGGGGTCCACAGATACGCAGTATTTT.

The chain has TRBV30 and TRBJ1-1, with no clear D. The germline CDR1 and CDR2 sequences are GTSNPN and SVGIG (reference sequence). The CDR3 covers 13 residues. V was shortened by 2 bases and J by 0 bases, with 7 bases between the two germline ends. As DNA, the CDR3 is TGTGCCTGGAGTAATTCCATGAACACTGAAGCTTTCTTT. Translating it yields CAWSNSMNTEAFF.

The chain recombines TRBV7-8 with TRBJ1-1, with D uncertain. The CDR3 totals 14 residues. Trimming removed 5 bases from V and 1 base from J, with 11 bases in between. Germline-derived CDR1 and CDR2 are SGHVS and FQNEAQ. This CDR3 is CASSPSRGNTEAFF. The CDR3 DNA reads TGTGCCAGCAGCCCAAGCAGAGGGAACACTGAAGCTTTCTTT.

V usage is TRBV2 and J usage is TRBJ2-4, with D unresolved. Trimming shortened V by 2 bases and J by 8 bases, and 4 bases separated the two germline ends. This CDR3 is 11 amino acids long. Germline V gene sequence: CDR1 SNHLY, CDR2 FYNNEI. CDR3 bases: TGTGCCAGCAGTGAATGGGACATTCAGTACTTC. This gives the protein CASSEWDIQYF.

This chain joins TRBV28 and TRBJ1-2; no firm D call. The germline gives CDR1 MDHEN, CDR2 SYDVKM. Trimming removed 5 bases at V and 4 bases at J, with 14 bases between. This CDR3 contains 14 residues. The CDR3 loop is CASSLQEFSYGYTF. For the CDR3, the DNA is TGTGCCAGCAGTCTCCAGGAGTTTAGCTATGGCTACACCTTC.

This chain links TRBV5-1 with TRBJ2-2; D may be TRBD1 (7 bases). The V end was cut by 6 bases, the J end by 7 bases, with 22 bases between. The V gene's germline CDR1 is SGHRS and CDR2 YFSETQ. The CDR3 covers 16 residues. Here the CDR3 reads CASTRMTGSGDGELFF. The CDR3 bases are TGCGCCAGCACCCGGATGACAGGGTCGGGAGACGGGGAGCTGTTTTTT.

The V call is TRBV19, the J call TRBJ1-5; no reliable D call. Germline CDR1 and CDR2: LNHDA and SQIVND (reference sequence). There are 15 residues in the CDR3. V lost 7 bases and J lost 5, with 18 bases in between. This CDR3 reads CASKEIDNFHQPQHF. CDR3 nucleotide sequence: TGTGCCAGTAAGGAAATCGACAACTTCCATCAGCCCCAGCATTTT.

V and J are TRBV28 and TRBJ2-7; 13 bases fit TRBD2. With V trimmed by 8 bases and J by 7 bases, 11 bases remained unmatched. Looked up from germline, CDR1 is MDHEN and CDR2 is SYDVKM. The CDR3 runs to 15 residues. CDR3 sequence reads: CASLLAGGPGREQYF. In DNA, the CDR3 is TGTGCCAGCTTACTAGCGGGAGGGCCAGGGAGGGAGCAGTACTTC.

The V and J genes are TRBV28 and TRBJ2-6; possible D gene TRBD1, 6 bases. Trimming took 5 bases from V and 0 from J, leaving 23 bases between them. This CDR3 is 20 amino acids long. Germline CDR1 reads MDHEN; CDR2 reads SYDVKM. DNA for the CDR3: TGTGCCAGCAGTCTCTCCTTTTCACAGGGTTCCAGCTCTGGGGCCAACGTCCTGACTTTC. This gives the protein CASSLSFSQGSSSGANVLTF.

The V call is TRBV7-3, the J call TRBJ1-1; D perhaps matches TRBD1 (5 bases). This CDR3 spans 15 amino acids. V dropped 5 bases and J dropped 1 base, with 14 bases sitting between them. Germline CDR1 SGHTA, CDR2 FQGTGA. The CDR3 reads CASSPSGGSNTEAFF. The CDR3 DNA reads TGTGCCAGCAGCCCTTCGGGGGGGTCGAACACTGAAGCTTTCTTT.

The gene calls are TRBV19 and TRBJ2-5; D unresolved. Per the germline V gene, CDR1 is LNHDA and CDR2 is SQIVND (reference sequence). This CDR3 is built from 14 residues. Trimming removed 6 bases from V and 2 bases from J, with 13 bases in between. The CDR3 sequence: CASSLDGGQETQYF. In DNA form, the CDR3 reads TGTGCCAGTAGCCTGGACGGTGGGCAAGAGACCCAGTACTTC. Full variable domain (rest looked up from reference TRBV19 and TRBJ2-5): DGGITQSPKYLFRKEGQNVTLSCEQNLNHDAMYWYRQDPGQGLRLIYYSQIVNDFQKGDIAEGYSVSREKKESFPLTVTSAQKNPTAFYLCASSLDGGQETQYFGPGTRLLVL.

The chain is built from TRBV11-2 and TRBJ1-2; D is undetermined. V was shortened by 5 bases and J by 4 bases, with 14 bases between the two germline ends. Germline assignment: CDR1 SGHAT and CDR2 FQNNGV. The CDR3 contains 14 residues. Written as DNA, the CDR3 is TGTGCCAGCAGCACGGGCGCCGAAGGCTATGGCTACACCTTC. It encodes CASSTGAEGYGYTF.

In DNA, the CDR3 is TGCGCCAGCAGCTTCTCGGTTGGATCTGGAAACACCATATATTTT. The encoded protein is CASSFSVGSGNTIYF. The chain recombines TRBV5-1 with TRBJ1-3, with D unclear. This CDR3 contains 15 residues. V shed 2 bases and J shed 1 base, with 10 bases lying between them. Looked up from germline, CDR1 is SGHRS and CDR2 is YFSETQ.

The V call is TRBV5-1, the J call TRBJ2-3; 10 positions agree with TRBD2. The V gene end was trimmed by 5 bases and the J gene end by 6 bases; junction bases not matched to a gene: 9. The CDR3 contains 15 residues. Germline CDR1 is SGHRS and CDR2 is YFSETQ. The CDR3 DNA sequence: TGCGCCAGCAGTGCGCTAGCGGGGGAAAGTGATACGCAGTATTTT. Residues: CASSALAGESDTQYF.

The V gene is TRBV10-3, the J gene TRBJ2-1, with TRBD1 matching over 9 bases. V shed 4 bases, J shed 7 bases, and the junction held 8 bases outside the gene matches. The CDR3 is 15 residues long. Germline CDR1 reads ENHRY; CDR2 reads SYGVKD. Written as DNA, the CDR3 is TGTGCCATCAGTGGTTTAGGGACAGGGAGGAATGAGCAGTTCTTC. This codes for CAISGLGTGRNEQFF.

This clone was observed a single time. The chain's CDR3 is CAISETNSYGYTF. CDR3 nucleotides: TGTGCCATCAGTGAGACCAATAGCTATGGCTACACCTTC. The gene calls are TRBV10-3 and TRBJ1-2; D not certain. Per germline, CDR1 ENHRY and CDR2 SYGVKD. Deletions cut 2 bases from V and 4 bases from J, with 8 bases between. CDR3 length: 13 residues.